The T cell receptor (beta chain) described here comes from a study of cytomegalovirus exposure and HLA in healthy donors. PCR was performed using 60 Vbeta and 13 Jbeta primers. Only in-frame clones appear in the TCRdb table, and some are missing; sequencing was by immunoSEQ multiplex PCR. Among some 71,000 clones listed, roughly three quarters were seen once. The CDR3 sequence is 14 residues long. Trimming pared 0 bases from V and 4 bases from J, leaving 10 bases between. Germline lookup yields CDR1 SGDLS and CDR2 YYNGEE. The sequenced sample consisted of PBMCs. The chain employs TRBV9 and TRBJ1-1; no clear D. This clonotype was obtained from a man between 18 and 35 years old in good health and CMV-seronegative. The CDR3 DNA reads as TGTGCCAGCAGCGTAGGTGCCACGAGCACTGAAGCTTTCTTT. As protein: CASSVGATSTEAFF.